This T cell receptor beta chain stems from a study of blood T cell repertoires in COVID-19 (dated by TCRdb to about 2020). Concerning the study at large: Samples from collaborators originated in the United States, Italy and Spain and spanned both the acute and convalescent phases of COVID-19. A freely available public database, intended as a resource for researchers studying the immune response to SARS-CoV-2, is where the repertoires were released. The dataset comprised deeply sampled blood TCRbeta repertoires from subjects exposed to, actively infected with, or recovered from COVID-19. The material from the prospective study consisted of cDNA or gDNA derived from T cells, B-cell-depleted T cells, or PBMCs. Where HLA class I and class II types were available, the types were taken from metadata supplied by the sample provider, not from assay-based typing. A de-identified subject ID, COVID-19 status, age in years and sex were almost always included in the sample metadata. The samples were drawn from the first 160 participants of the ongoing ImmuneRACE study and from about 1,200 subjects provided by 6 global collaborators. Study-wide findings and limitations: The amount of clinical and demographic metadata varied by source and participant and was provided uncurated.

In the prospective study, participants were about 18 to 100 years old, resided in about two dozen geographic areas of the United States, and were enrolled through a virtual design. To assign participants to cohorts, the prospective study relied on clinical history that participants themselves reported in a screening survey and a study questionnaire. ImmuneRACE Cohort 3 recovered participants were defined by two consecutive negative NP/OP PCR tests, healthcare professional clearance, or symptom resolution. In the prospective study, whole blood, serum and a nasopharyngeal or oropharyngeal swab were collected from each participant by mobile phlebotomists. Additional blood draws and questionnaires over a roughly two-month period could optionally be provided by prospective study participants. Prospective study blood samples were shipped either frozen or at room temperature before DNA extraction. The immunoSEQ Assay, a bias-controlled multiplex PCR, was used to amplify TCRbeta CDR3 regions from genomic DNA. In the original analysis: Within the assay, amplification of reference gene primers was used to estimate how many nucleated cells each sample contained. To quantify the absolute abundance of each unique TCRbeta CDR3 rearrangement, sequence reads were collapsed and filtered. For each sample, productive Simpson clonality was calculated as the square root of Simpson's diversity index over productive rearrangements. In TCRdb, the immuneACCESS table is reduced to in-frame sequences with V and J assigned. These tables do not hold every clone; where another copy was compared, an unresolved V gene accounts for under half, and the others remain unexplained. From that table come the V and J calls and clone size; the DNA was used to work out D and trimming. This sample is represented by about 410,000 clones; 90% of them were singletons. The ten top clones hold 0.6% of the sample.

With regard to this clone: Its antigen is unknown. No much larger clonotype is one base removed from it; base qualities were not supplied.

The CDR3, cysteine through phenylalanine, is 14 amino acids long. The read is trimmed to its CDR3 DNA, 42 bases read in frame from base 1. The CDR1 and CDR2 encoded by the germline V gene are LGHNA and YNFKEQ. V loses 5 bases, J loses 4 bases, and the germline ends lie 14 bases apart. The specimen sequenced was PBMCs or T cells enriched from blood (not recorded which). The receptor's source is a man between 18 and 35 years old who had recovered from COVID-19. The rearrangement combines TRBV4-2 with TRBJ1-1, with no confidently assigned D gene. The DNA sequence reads TGTGCCAGCAGCGAGTTATTAGAACGCACTGAAGCTTTCTTT. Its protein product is CASSELLERTEAFF.